The sequence of this T cell receptor (beta chain) was determined in a study of cytomegalovirus exposure and HLA in healthy donors. CDR1 LGHNA and CDR2 YNFKEQ come from the germline V gene. Trimming took off 1 base at V and 5 bases at J, with 15 bases between the two ends. The CDR3 extends over 16 amino acids. Study outcomes and limitations: Association with HLA alleles at 0.05 false discovery rate was found for 15,000 or so TCR beta sequences in a later analysis. Among TCR beta chains, those listed as cytomegalovirus-associated numbered some 170. TCR beta V- and J-gene trimming, according to a later analysis, was linked to a missense DCLRE1C variant.

On this clone: Its antigen is still unknown.

Use of 60 Vbeta and 13 Jbeta primers characterized the PCR. Measured with immunoSEQ multiplex PCR; TCRdb has only the in-frame clones, and not every one. Seen here are some 140,000 clones, roughly three quarters observed once, and the top ten hold more than 1.1%. V usage is TRBV4-2 and J usage is TRBJ2-1; a weak D match, TRBD2 (7 bases). The specimen was PBMCs. The sequence came from a woman in her thirties or forties in good health and CMV-seronegative. The CDR3 bases are TGTGCCAGCAGCCAAGGAGGGGGGGGTTCCCACAATGAGCAGTTCTTC. This gives the protein CASSQGGGGSHNEQFF.